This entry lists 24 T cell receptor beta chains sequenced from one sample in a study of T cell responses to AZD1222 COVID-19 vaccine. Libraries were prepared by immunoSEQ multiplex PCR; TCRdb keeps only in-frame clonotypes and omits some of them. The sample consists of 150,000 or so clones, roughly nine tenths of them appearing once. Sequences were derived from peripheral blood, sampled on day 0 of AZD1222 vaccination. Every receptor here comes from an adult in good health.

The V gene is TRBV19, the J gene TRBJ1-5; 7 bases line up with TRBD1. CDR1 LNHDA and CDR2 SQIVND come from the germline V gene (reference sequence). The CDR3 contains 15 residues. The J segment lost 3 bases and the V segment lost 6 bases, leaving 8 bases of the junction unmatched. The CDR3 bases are TGTGCCAGTAGCCCGGACAGGCGAAACAATCAGCCCCAGCATTTT. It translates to CASSPDRRNNQPQHF. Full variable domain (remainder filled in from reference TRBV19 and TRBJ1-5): DGGITQSPKYLFRKEGQNVTLSCEQNLNHDAMYWYRQDPGQGLRLIYYSQIVNDFQKGDIAEGYSVSREKKESFPLTVTSAQKNPTAFYLCASSPDRRNNQPQHFGDGTRLSIL.

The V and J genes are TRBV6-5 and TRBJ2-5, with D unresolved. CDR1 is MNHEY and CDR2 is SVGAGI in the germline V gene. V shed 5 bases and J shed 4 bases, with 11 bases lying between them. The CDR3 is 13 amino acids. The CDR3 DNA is TGTGCCAGCAGTCGGTCCAGAAGAGAGACCCAGTACTTC. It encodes CASSRSRRETQYF.

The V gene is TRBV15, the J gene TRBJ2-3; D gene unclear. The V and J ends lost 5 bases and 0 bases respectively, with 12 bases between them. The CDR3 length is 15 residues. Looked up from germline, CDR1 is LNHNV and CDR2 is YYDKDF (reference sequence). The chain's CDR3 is CATSGPRSSTDTQYF. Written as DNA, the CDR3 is TGTGCCACCAGCGGGCCCCGTTCGAGCACAGATACGCAGTATTTT.

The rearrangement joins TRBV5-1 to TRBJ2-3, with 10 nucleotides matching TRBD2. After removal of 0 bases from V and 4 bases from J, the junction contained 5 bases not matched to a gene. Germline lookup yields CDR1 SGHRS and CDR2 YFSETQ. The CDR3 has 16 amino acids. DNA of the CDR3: TGCGCCAGCAGCTTGGGAAGCGGGGGGGCCTCAGATACGCAGTATTTT. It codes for CASSLGSGGASDTQYF.

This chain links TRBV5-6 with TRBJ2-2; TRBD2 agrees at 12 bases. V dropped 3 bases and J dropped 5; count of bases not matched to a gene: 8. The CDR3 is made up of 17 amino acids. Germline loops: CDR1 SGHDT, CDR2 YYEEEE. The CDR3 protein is CASSSPSGGARTGELFF. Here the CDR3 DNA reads TGTGCCAGCAGCTCCCCTAGCGGGGGGGCTAGGACCGGGGAGCTGTTTTTT.

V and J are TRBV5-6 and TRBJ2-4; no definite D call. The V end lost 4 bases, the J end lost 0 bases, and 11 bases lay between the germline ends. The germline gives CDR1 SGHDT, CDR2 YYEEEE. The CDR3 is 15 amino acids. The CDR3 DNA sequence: TGTGCCAGCAGCCTACGCCCTCTAGCCAAAAACATTCAGTACTTC. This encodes CASSLRPLAKNIQYF. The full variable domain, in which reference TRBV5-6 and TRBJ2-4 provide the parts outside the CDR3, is DAGVTQSPTHLIKTRGQQVTLRCSPKSGHDTVSWYQQALGQGPQFIFQYYEEEERQRGNFPDRFSGHQFPNYSSELNVNALLLGDSALYLCASSLRPLAKNIQYFGAGTRLSVL.

CDR3 nucleotides: TGTGCCAGCAGCGCTCCAAGGACAGGAGTCTACGAGCAGTACTTC. Translation gives CASSAPRTGVYEQYF. This chain links TRBV7-9 with TRBJ2-7, with 7 positions matching TRBD1. The trim removed 5 bases at V and 3 bases at J, leaving 10 bases unmatched. Germline assignment: CDR1 SEHNR and CDR2 FQNEAQ (reference sequence). The CDR3 runs 15 residues. Supplemented by reference TRBV7-9 and TRBJ2-7, the full variable domain reads DTGVSQNPRHKITKRGQNVTFRCDPISEHNRLYWYRQTLGQGPEFLTYFQNEAQLEKSRLLSDRFSAERPKGSFSTLEIQRTEQGDSAMYLCASSAPRTGVYEQYFGPGTRLTVT.

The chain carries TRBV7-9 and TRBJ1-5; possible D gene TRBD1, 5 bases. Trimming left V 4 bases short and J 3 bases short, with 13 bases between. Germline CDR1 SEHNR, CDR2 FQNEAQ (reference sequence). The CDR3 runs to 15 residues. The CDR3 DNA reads TGTGCCAGCAGCTACTCGGGGGGGTACAATCAGCCCCAGCATTTT. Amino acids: CASSYSGGYNQPQHF.

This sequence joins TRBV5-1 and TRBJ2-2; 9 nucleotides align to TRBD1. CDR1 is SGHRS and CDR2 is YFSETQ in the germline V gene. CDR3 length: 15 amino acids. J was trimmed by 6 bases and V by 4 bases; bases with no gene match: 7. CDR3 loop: CASSLGTGLPGELFF. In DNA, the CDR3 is TGCGCCAGCAGCCTAGGGACAGGGTTGCCCGGGGAGCTGTTTTTT.

CDR3 in amino acids: CASSLTGTYEQYF. CDR3 bases: TGCGCCAGCAGCCTCACAGGGACCTACGAGCAGTACTTC. V gene TRBV5-1 combines with J gene TRBJ2-7; D is perhaps TRBD1 (6 bases). The CDR3 contains 13 residues. Trimming shortened V by 4 bases and J by 2 bases, and 10 bases separated the two germline ends. Germline CDR1 is SGHRS and CDR2 is YFSETQ. The entire variable domain, with the rest obtained from reference TRBV5-1 and TRBJ2-7, is as follows: KAGVTQTPRYLIKTRGQQVTLSCSPISGHRSVSWYQQTPGQGLQFLFEYFSETQRNKGNFPGRFSGRQFSNSRSEMNVSTLELGDSALYLCASSLTGTYEQYFGPGTRLTVT.

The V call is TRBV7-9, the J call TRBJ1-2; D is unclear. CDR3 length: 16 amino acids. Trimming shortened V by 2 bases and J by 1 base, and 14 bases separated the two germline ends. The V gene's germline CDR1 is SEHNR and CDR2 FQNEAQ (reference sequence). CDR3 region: CASSLRSPLDNYGYTF. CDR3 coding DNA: TGTGCCAGCAGCTTAAGATCCCCCTTGGATAACTATGGCTACACCTTC.

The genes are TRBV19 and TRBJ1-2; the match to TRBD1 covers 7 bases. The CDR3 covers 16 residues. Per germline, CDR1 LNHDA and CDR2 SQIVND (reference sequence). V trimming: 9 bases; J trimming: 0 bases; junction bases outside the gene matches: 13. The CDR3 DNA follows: TGTGCCAGCCAAAAGGGAGGGGGCTGGACTAACTATGGCTACACCTTC. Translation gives CASQKGGGWTNYGYTF.

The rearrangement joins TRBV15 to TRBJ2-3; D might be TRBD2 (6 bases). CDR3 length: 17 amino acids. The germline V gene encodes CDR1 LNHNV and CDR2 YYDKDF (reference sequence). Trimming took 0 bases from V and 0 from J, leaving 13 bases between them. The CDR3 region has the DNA TGTGCCACCAGCAGAGATTTTGGTCGGGGGAGCACAGATACGCAGTATTTT. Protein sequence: CATSRDFGRGSTDTQYF.

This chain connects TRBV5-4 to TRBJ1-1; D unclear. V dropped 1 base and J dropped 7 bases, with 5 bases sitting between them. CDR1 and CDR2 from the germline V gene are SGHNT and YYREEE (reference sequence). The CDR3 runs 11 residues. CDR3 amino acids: CASSLLGEAFF. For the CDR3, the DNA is TGTGCCAGCAGCTTGTTGGGTGAAGCTTTCTTT.

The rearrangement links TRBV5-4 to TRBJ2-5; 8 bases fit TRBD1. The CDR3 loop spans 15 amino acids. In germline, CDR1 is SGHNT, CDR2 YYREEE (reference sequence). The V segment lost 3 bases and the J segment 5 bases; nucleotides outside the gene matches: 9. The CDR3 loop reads CASSSGTGLGETQYF. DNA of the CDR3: TGTGCCAGCAGCTCCGGGACAGGCCTCGGGGAGACCCAGTACTTC.

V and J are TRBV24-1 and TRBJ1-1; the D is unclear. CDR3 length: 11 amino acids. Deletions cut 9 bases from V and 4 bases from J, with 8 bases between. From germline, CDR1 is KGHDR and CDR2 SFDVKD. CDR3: CATPWATEAFF. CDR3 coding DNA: TGTGCCACCCCGTGGGCCACTGAAGCTTTCTTT.

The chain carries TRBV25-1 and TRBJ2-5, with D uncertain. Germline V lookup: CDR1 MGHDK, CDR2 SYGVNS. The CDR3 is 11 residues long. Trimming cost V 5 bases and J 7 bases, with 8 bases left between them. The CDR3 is CASSSSATQYF. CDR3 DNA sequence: TGTGCCAGCAGTAGTTCGGCGACCCAGTACTTC.

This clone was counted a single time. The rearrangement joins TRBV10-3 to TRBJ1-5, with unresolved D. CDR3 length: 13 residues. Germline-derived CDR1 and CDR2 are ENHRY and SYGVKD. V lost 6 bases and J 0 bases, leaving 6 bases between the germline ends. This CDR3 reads CAIREVSNQPQHF. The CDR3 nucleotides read TGTGCCATCAGAGAGGTTAGCAATCAGCCCCAGCATTTT.

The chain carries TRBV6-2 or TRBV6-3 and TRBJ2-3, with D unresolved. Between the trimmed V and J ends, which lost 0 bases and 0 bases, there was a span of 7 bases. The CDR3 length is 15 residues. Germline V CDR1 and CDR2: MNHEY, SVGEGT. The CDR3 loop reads CASSYSPSSTDTQYF. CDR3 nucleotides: TGTGCCAGCAGTTACTCCCCGTCTAGCACAGATACGCAGTATTTT.

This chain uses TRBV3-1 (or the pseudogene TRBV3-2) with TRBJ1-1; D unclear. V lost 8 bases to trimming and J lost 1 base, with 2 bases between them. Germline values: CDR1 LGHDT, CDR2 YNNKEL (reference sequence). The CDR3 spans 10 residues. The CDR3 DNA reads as TGTGCCAGCGGGAACACTGAAGCTTTCTTT. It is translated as CASGNTEAFF.

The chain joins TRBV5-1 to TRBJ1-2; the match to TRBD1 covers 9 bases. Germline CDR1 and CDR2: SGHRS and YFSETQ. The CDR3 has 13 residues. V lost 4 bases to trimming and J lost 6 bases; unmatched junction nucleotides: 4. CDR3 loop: CASSTGQGDGYTF. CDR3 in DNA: TGCGCCAGCAGCACGGGACAGGGAGATGGCTACACCTTC. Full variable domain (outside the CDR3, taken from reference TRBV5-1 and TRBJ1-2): KAGVTQTPRYLIKTRGQQVTLSCSPISGHRSVSWYQQTPGQGLQFLFEYFSETQRNKGNFPGRFSGRQFSNSRSEMNVSTLELGDSALYLCASSTGQGDGYTFGSGTRLTVV.

As DNA, the CDR3 is TGTGCCAGTAGTATAGGTCCGGGGCGGGCCCAGTACTTC. Translating gives CASSIGPGRAQYF. The chain combines TRBV19 with TRBJ2-5; D tentatively reads TRBD1 or TRBD2 (5 bases each). The CDR3 sequence is 13 residues long. V was trimmed by 1 base and J by 9 bases, leaving 12 bases between them. Germline V gives CDR1 LNHDA, CDR2 SQIVND (reference sequence).

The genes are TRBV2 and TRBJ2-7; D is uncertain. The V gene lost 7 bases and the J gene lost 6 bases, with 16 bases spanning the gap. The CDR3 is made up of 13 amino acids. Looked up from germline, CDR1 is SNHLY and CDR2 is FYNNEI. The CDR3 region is CASTKSTGSEQYF. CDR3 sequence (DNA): TGTGCCAGCACCAAATCAACCGGGTCCGAGCAGTACTTC. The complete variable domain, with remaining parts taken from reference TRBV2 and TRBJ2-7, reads EPEVTQTPSHQVTQMGQEVILRCVPISNHLYFYWYRQILGQKVEFLVSFYNNEISEKSEIFDDQFSVERPDGSNFTLKIRSTKLEDSAMYFCASTKSTGSEQYFGPGTRLTVT.

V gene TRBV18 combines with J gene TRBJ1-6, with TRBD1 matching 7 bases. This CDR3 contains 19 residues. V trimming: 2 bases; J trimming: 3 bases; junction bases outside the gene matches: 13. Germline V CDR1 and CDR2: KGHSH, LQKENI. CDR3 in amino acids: CASSPTSLGTASYNSPLHF. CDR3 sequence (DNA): TGTGCCAGCTCACCAACTTCCCTCGGGACAGCAAGCTATAATTCACCCCTCCACTTT.